This T cell receptor (beta chain) was sequenced in a study of radiotherapy plus CTLA-4 blockade in lung cancer. Study background: An objective response was seen in 18% of patients, and disease control in over 25%. Study findings and constraints: Among blood TCR repertoires after radiotherapy plus ipilimumab, tumor-derived clones expanded.

Details on this clone: Its antigen is not known.

Focal radiation plus CTLA-4 blockade with ipilimumab was administered to patients who had chemo-refractory metastatic non-small-cell lung cancer. Some clones are missing from TCRdb's copy, which holds only in-frame ones; the method was immunoSEQ multiplex PCR. The sample holds roughly 88,000 clones, approximately 83% seen once. Sequences were derived from peripheral blood, sampled from a patient treated with radiotherapy plus ipilimumab. The clonotype was recovered from a human donor with non-small cell lung cancer who had stable disease on radiotherapy plus ipilimumab.

CDR3 region: CASSLGPSGSYEQYF. CDR3 DNA: TGTGCCAGCAGCTTAGGACCTAGCGGGTCCTACGAGCAGTACTTC. This sequence joins TRBV11-3 and TRBJ2-7; 8 bases are shared with TRBD2. This CDR3 comprises 15 residues. J was trimmed by 1 base and V by 1 base; bases with no gene match: 3. CDR1 is SGHNT and CDR2 is YENEEA in the germline V gene.